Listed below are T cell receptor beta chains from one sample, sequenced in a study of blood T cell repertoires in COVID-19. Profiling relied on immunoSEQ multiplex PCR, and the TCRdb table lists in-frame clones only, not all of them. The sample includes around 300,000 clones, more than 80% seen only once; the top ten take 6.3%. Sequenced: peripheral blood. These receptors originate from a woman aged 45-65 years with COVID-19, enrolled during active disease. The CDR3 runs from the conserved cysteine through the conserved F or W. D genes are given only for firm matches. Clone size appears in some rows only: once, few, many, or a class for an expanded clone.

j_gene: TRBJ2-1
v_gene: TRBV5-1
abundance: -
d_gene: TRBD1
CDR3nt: TGCGCCAGCAGCTTACAGGGGCAGGGTGAGCAGTTCTTC
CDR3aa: CASSLQGQGEQFF

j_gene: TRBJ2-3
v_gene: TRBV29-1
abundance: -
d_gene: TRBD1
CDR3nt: TGCAGCAGTGGACAGGTCAATACAGATACGCAGTATTTT
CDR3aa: CSSGQVNTDTQYF

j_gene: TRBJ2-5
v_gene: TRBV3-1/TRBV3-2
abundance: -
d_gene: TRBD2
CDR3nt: TGTGCCAGCAGCCAACCGGGAGGGCCGAGGGAGACCCAGTACTTC
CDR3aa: CASSQPGGPRETQYF

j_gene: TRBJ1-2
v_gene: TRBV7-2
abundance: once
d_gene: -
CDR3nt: TGTGCCAGCAGCATCCGGGACTCCTACTATGGCTACACCTTC
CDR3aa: CASSIRDSYYGYTF

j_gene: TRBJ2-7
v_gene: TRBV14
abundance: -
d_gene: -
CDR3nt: TGTGCCAGCAGCCAAGTACTATACGAGCAGTACTTC
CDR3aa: CASSQVLYEQYF

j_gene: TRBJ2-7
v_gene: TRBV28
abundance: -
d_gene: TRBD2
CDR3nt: TGTGCCAGCAGTTCCCGGCGGCGGGAGAATAGAGAGCAGTACTTC
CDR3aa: CASSSRRRENREQYF

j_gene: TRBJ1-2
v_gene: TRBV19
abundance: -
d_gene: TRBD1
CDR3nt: TGTGCCAGTAGTATACATCAGGGGGAGGTCGGCTACACCTTC
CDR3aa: CASSIHQGEVGYTF

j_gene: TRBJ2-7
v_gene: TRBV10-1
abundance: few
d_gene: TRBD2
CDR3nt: TGCGCCAGCAGTATCCTAGCGGGAGGGCCAGGCGAGCAGTACTTC
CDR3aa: CASSILAGGPGEQYF

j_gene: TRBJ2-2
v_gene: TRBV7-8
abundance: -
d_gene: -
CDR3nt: TGTGCCAGCAGCTTAGATGAGAGGGCTGGCGGGGAGCTGTTTTTT
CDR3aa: CASSLDERAGGELFF

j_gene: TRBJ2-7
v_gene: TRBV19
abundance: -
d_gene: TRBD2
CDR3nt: TGTGCCAGTAGTCTCTGGGAGGGTGGGGGAGAGCAGTACTTC
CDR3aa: CASSLWEGGGEQYF

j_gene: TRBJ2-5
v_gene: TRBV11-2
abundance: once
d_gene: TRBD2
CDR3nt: TGTGCCAGCAGCTTCCTAGTAACGGGAGGGCCCTCCAGTTTAGAGACCCAGTACTTC
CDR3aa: CASSFLVTGGPSSLETQYF

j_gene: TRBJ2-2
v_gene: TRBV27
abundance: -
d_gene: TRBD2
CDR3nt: TGTGCCAGCAGCCGGGGGGCGAACACCGGGGAGCTGTTTTTT
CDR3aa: CASSRGANTGELFF

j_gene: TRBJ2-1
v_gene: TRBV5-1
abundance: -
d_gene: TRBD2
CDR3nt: TGCGCCAGCAGCTTGGATGCAGCGGGAGCCAATGAGCAGTTCTTC
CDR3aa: CASSLDAAGANEQFF

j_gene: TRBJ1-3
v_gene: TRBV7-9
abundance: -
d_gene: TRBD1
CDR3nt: TGTGCCAGCAGCCCCAGGACAGGGCCTGGAAACACCATATATTTT
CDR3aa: CASSPRTGPGNTIYF

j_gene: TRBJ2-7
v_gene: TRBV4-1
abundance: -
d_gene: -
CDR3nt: TGCGCCAGCAGCCAACAACAGGGTTACGAGCAGTACTTC
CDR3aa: CASSQQQGYEQYF